These 3 T cell receptor beta chains were all obtained from the same sample, sequenced in a study of control samples from healthy donors and cancer patients. The protocol was immunoSEQ multiplex PCR, while the TCRdb copy is restricted to in-frame clones and leaves out a portion. This sample has about 120,000 clones, with around 89% found just once. Sequencing input: blood. All receptors derive from a man in his forties in good health.

The genes are TRBV14 and TRBJ1-6; 7 bases line up with TRBD1. The CDR3 is made up of 17 amino acids. In germline, CDR1 is SGHDN, CDR2 FVKESK. Germline trimming cut 2 bases from V and 4 bases from J; bases unmatched to any gene: 8. CDR3 sequence (DNA): TGTGCCAGCAGCCAAAGCAGGGGGGGACTTTATAATTCACCCCTCCACTTT. This gives the protein CASSQSRGGLYNSPLHF.

The chain recombines TRBV5-1 with TRBJ1-4; D remains unclear. The CDR3 has 16 residues. Trimming left V 6 bases short and J 2 bases short, with 17 bases between. CDR1 SGHRS and CDR2 YFSETQ come from the germline V gene. DNA for the CDR3: TGCGCCAGCACGCCCTCGGGAGATGGGACTAATGAAAAACTGTTTTTT. It is translated as CASTPSGDGTNEKLFF. Filled out from reference TRBV5-1 and TRBJ1-4, the complete variable domain reads KAGVTQTPRYLIKTRGQQVTLSCSPISGHRSVSWYQQTPGQGLQFLFEYFSETQRNKGNFPGRFSGRQFSNSRSEMNVSTLELGDSALYLCASTPSGDGTNEKLFFGSGTQLSVL.

This rearrangement joins TRBV12-3 or TRBV12-4 to TRBJ1-5; no reliable D call. CDR3 length equals 13 residues. Trimming removed 5 bases at V and 11 bases at J, with 16 bases between. CDR3 protein: CASSKSDEWTQHF. The CDR3 bases are TGTGCCAGCAGTAAATCGGACGAGTGGACCCAGCATTTT.